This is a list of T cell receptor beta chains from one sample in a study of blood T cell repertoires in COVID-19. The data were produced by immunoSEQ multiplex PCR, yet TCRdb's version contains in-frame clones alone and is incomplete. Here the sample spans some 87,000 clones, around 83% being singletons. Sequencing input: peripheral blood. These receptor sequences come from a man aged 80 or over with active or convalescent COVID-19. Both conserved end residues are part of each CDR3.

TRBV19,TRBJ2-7,CASRLTGLRPVSNF
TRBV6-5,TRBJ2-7,CASSDSSLGSYEQYF
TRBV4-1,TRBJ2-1,CASSLLQLAGDNEQFF
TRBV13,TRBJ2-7,CASSSGTGGAYEQYF
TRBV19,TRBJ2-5,CASTSQAGAKETQYF
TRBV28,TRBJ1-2,CASSFGQGNYGYTF
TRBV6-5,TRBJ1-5,CASSQGGDNQPQHF
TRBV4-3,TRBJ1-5,CASSLGEGPNQPQHF
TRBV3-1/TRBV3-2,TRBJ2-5,CASRRSGIEETQYF
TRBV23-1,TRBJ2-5,CASSKRPKETQYF
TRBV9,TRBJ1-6,CASSVASSYNSPLHF
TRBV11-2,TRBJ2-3,CASSSLERGRTSGSDTQYF
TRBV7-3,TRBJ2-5,CASSSSVRGGLETQYF
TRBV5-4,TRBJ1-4,CASSLRGTGVSNEKLFF
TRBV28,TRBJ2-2,CASSLGLFNTGELFF
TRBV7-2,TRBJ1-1,CASSLDAGIRREAFF